Here is one TCR beta chain with its context. Profiled with immunoSEQ multiplex PCR; TCRdb holds only in-frame clones, not every one. The sample lists roughly 97,000 clones, about 86% occurring once. This specimen belongs to a study of blood T cell repertoires in COVID-19. The receptor comes from a woman older than 75 with active or convalescent COVID-19. Sequencing was performed on peripheral blood.

DNA of the CDR3: TGTGCCAGCAGTAAGGGACAGGAGGCCACTGAAGCTTTCTTT. This encodes CASSKGQEATEAFF. The rearrangement uses TRBV6-5 and TRBJ1-1, with TRBD1 matching 8 bases. CDR1 is MNHEY and CDR2 is SVGAGI in the germline V gene. The CDR3 length is 14 residues. V shed 5 bases and J 4 bases; nucleotides not matched to a gene: 6.